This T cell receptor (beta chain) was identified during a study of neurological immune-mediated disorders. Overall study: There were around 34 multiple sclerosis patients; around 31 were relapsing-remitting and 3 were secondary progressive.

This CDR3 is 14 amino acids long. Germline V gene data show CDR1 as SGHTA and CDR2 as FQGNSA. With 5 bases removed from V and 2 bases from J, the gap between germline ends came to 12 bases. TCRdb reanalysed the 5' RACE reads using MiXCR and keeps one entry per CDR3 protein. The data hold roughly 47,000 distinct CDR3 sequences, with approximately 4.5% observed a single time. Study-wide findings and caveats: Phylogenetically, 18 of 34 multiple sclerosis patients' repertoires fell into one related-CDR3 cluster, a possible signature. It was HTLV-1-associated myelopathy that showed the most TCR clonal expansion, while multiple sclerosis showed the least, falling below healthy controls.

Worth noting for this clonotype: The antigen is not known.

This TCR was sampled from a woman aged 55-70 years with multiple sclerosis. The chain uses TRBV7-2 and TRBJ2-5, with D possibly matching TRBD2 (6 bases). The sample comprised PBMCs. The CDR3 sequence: CASSADYSQETQYF. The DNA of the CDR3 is TGTGCCAGCAGCGCGGACTATTCACAAGAGACCCAGTACTTC.